A selection of T cell receptor beta chains follows, all from one sample in a study of blood T cell repertoires in COVID-19. The data were produced by immunoSEQ multiplex PCR, yet TCRdb's version contains in-frame clones alone and is incomplete. The repertoire holds 200,000 to 300,000 clones, with around 84% as singletons. Sequencing was done on a sample of peripheral blood. Receptors originate from a man aged 60-69 years with acute or convalescent COVID-19. Both conserved end residues are part of each CDR3. D genes are given only for firm matches. Clone size is stated in some rows and not others, as once, few, many or a class when expanded.

j_call v_call d_call clone_size cdr3_aa cdr3_nt
TRBJ2-1 TRBV7-3 TRBD2 - CASSLVGLAGGPSLDEQFF TGTGCCAGCAGCTTGGTTGGGCTAGCGGGAGGGCCCTCGTTGGATGAGCAGTTCTTC
TRBJ2-5 TRBV12-5 TRBD2 - CASTLAGGRETQYF TGTGCTAGTACACTAGCGGGAGGTAGGGAGACCCAGTACTTC
TRBJ1-5 TRBV19 - - CASSISRGGSNQPQHF TGTGCCAGTAGTATAAGCCGGGGAGGGAGCAATCAGCCCCAGCATTTT
TRBJ2-5 TRBV4-2 TRBD2 - CASSQETSGRETQYF TGTGCCAGCAGCCAAGAGACTAGCGGGAGAGAGACCCAGTACTTC
TRBJ2-5 TRBV19 - - CASSTYTGPGETQYF TGTGCCAGTAGTACCTATACAGGGCCCGGGGAGACCCAGTACTTC
TRBJ2-2 TRBV9 - once CASSDPRSGELFF TGTGCCAGCAGCGACCCTAGGTCTGGGGAGCTGTTTTTT
TRBJ2-7 TRBV9 - - CASSVGVSSSYEQYF TGTGCCAGCAGCGTAGGCGTGTCGAGCTCCTACGAGCAGTACTTC
TRBJ2-2 TRBV7-2 TRBD2 few CASSPGLAGANTGELFF TGTGCCAGCAGCCCCGGACTAGCGGGGGCGAACACCGGGGAGCTGTTTTTT
TRBJ2-5 TRBV5-4 - - CASSLGGRRETQYF TGTGCCAGCAGCTTGGGGGGGAGGCGGGAGACCCAGTACTTC
TRBJ2-5 TRBV7-3 - once CASSLSFRETQYF TGTGCCAGCAGCTTATCTTTCAGGGAGACCCAGTACTTC
TRBJ2-7 TRBV29-1 - - CSVSLGGAGSYEQYF TGCAGCGTTTCCCTTGGGGGGGCTGGCTCCTACGAGCAGTACTTC
TRBJ2-5 TRBV19 - - CASSPQGRETQYF TGTGCCAGTAGTCCACAGGGTCGGGAGACCCAGTACTTC
TRBJ1-5 TRBV1 - - CTSSQDSCTGQTNQPQHF TGCACCAGCAGCCAAGATTCGTGCACAGGACAGACAAATCAGCCCCAGCATTTT